The 4 T cell receptor beta chains below were found in one sample sequenced in a study of shared T cell receptors in the human thymus. Assay: immunoSEQ multiplex PCR; the TCRdb copy retains only in-frame clones and omits some. This sample has approximately 490,000 clones, with approximately 78% found just once. The data were also submitted as part of a second study, on human thymus T cells.

The specimen sequenced was thymocytes. These receptors were collected from a boy under two years old with a congenital heart defect.

The chain combines TRBV27 with TRBJ2-7; TRBD2 is a possible D gene (6 bases). The length of the CDR3 is 14 residues. Germline V CDR1 and CDR2: MNHEY, SMNVEV (reference sequence). V dropped 0 bases and J dropped 1 base, with 7 bases sitting between them. The CDR3 reads CASSLSRGSYEQYF. In DNA, the CDR3 is TGTGCCAGCAGTTTATCGCGGGGTTCCTACGAGCAGTACTTC.

The chain joins TRBV14 to TRBJ1-2, with D possibly TRBD1 on 6 matching bases. Germline V gene sequence: CDR1 SGHDN, CDR2 FVKESK. V lost 0 bases to trimming and J lost 6 bases, with 17 bases between them. The CDR3 is 16 amino acids. CDR3 region: CASSQEGGRPKDGYTF. DNA of the CDR3: TGTGCCAGCAGCCAAGAAGGGGGACGTCCTAAGGATGGCTACACCTTC.

This rearrangement joins TRBV4-1 to TRBJ2-7, with D tentatively TRBD1 (6 bases). Germline V gives CDR1 MGHRA, CDR2 YSYEKL. The CDR3 runs 16 residues. The V and J ends lost 4 bases and 5 bases respectively, with 21 bases between them. The CDR3 coding sequence is TGCGCCAGCAGCCGAGGGGGAGTGGGTCTGGGAGACGAGCAGTACTTC. It yields the protein CASSRGGVGLGDEQYF.

This chain links TRBV9 with TRBJ2-7; a weak D match, TRBD1 (5 bases). Germline loops: CDR1 SGDLS, CDR2 YYNGEE. The CDR3 length is 13 residues. Trimming shortened V by 0 bases and J by 3 bases, and 7 bases separated the two germline ends. CDR3 in amino acids: CASSVGDSYEQYF. In nucleotides, the CDR3 is TGTGCCAGCAGCGTAGGTGACAGCTACGAGCAGTACTTC.